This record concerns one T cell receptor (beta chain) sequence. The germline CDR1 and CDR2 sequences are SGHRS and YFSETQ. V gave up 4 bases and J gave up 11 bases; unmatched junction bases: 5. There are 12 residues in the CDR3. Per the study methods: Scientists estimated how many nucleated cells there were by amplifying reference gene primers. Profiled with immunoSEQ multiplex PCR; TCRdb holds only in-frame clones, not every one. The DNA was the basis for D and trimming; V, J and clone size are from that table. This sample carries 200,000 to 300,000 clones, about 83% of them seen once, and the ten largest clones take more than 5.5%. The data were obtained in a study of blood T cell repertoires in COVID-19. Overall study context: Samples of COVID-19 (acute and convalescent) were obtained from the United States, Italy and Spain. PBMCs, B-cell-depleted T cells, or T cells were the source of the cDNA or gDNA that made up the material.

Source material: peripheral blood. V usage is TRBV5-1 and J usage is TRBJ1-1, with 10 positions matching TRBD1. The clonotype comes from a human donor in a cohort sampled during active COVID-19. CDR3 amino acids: CASSLDRGKAFF. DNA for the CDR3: TGCGCCAGCAGCCTGGACAGGGGGAAGGCTTTCTTT.